The 13 T cell receptor beta chains below were found in one sample sequenced in a study of blood T cell repertoires in COVID-19. Generated by immunoSEQ multiplex PCR, the TCRdb table keeps only in-frame clones and is missing some. The repertoire holds about 240,000 clones, with around 89% as singletons. Sequencing input: peripheral blood. The origin of the receptors is a woman in her thirties or forties who had recovered from COVID-19.

The chain joins TRBV5-6 to TRBJ1-3; the D is unclear. In germline, CDR1 is SGHDT, CDR2 YYEEEE. Between the trimmed V and J ends, which lost 4 bases and 3 bases, there was a span of 8 bases. The CDR3 runs to 13 residues. The CDR3 loop is CASSPMFGNTIYF. CDR3 coding DNA: TGTGCCAGCAGCCCCATGTTTGGAAACACCATATATTTT. Filled out from reference TRBV5-6 and TRBJ1-3, the complete variable domain reads DAGVTQSPTHLIKTRGQQVTLRCSPKSGHDTVSWYQQALGQGPQFIFQYYEEEERQRGNFPDRFSGHQFPNYSSELNVNALLLGDSALYLCASSPMFGNTIYFGEGSWLTVV.

V and J are TRBV2 and TRBJ1-2, with 8 bases fitting TRBD1. Germline lookup yields CDR1 SNHLY and CDR2 FYNNEI. The CDR3 is made up of 13 amino acids. Losses at the gene ends were 4 bases for V and 5 bases for J; bases not matched to a gene: 3. The CDR3 DNA reads as TGTGCCAGCAGTGGGAACAGGGGGTATGGCTACACCTTC. Residues: CASSGNRGYGYTF.

This clone was counted ten times or more. The genes are TRBV5-1 and TRBJ1-2; TRBD1 might be the D (5 bases). V shed 0 bases and J shed 7 bases, with 16 bases lying between them. The CDR3 sequence is 15 residues long. CDR1 is SGHRS, CDR2 YFSETQ, per germline. CDR3 DNA: TGCGCCAGCAGCTTGGGTCCGGGGGGTAAGGTTGGCTACACCTTC. It codes for CASSLGPGGKVGYTF. The full variable domain, completed using reference TRBV5-1 and TRBJ1-2, is KAGVTQTPRYLIKTRGQQVTLSCSPISGHRSVSWYQQTPGQGLQFLFEYFSETQRNKGNFPGRFSGRQFSNSRSEMNVSTLELGDSALYLCASSLGPGGKVGYTFGSGTRLTVV.

This clone was detected a few times. The CDR3 DNA reads TGCGCCAGCAGCCAAGGGGTGTGGGGGGGGCCCCAGCATTTT. This translates into CASSQGVWGGPQHF. The chain couples TRBV4-3 to TRBJ1-5; a weak D match, TRBD1 (5 bases). This CDR3 has 14 amino acids. The germline V and J ends were trimmed by 1 base and 9 bases, with 13 bases remaining between them. CDR1 and CDR2 (germline): LGHNA, YSLEER.

The chain has TRBV7-2 and TRBJ2-1, with 14 bases matching TRBD2. V lost 5 bases to trimming and J lost 2 bases; unmatched junction nucleotides: 2. The CDR3 sequence is 16 residues long. Germline V lookup: CDR1 SGHTA, CDR2 FQGNSA. CDR3: CASSLGLAGAYNEQFF. CDR3 nucleotides: TGTGCCAGCAGCCTGGGACTAGCGGGAGCCTACAATGAGCAGTTCTTC.

In this sample, this clone turned up once. CDR3 amino acids: CAISAQGQLSTDTQYF. The CDR3 DNA sequence: TGTGCCATCAGTGCCCAGGGGCAGCTTAGCACAGATACGCAGTATTTT. V is TRBV10-3 and J is TRBJ2-3, with a tentative D call TRBD1 (6 bases). Germline V gene lookup returns CDR1 ENHRY and CDR2 SYGVKD. This CDR3 comprises 16 residues. V lost 4 bases and J 0 bases, leaving 14 bases between the germline ends.

V and J are TRBV6-5 and TRBJ1-6; 7 bases are a match to TRBD1. Germline assignment: CDR1 MNHEY and CDR2 SVGAGI. Trimming removed 2 bases from V and 5 bases from J; junction bases left unmatched: 6. This CDR3 has 16 residues. CDR3 bases: TGTGCCAGCAGTTACGGGCAGGGGGGCAATAATTCACCCCTCCACTTT. It is translated as CASSYGQGGNNSPLHF.

This chain uses TRBV3-1 (or the pseudogene TRBV3-2) with TRBJ2-3; D is undetermined. Trimming cost V 3 bases and J 4 bases, with 8 bases left between them. This CDR3 is 13 amino acids long. Per germline, CDR1 LGHDT and CDR2 YNNKEL (reference sequence). The CDR3 spells CASSQSLADTQYF. For the CDR3, the DNA is TGTGCCAGCAGCCAGTCGCTAGCAGATACGCAGTATTTT.

The V call is TRBV11-3, the J call TRBJ2-2; tentative D call: TRBD1 (6 bases). CDR1 is SGHNT, CDR2 YENEEA, per germline. Trimming removed 5 bases from V and 5 bases from J, with 9 bases in between. There are 13 residues in the CDR3. The CDR3 spells CASSPGETGELFF. In nucleotides, the CDR3 is TGTGCCAGCAGCCCAGGGGAGACCGGGGAGCTGTTTTTT. Using reference TRBV11-3 and TRBJ2-2 for the parts outside the CDR3, the full variable domain is EAGVVQSPRYKIIEKKQPVAFWCNPISGHNTLYWYLQNLGQGPELLIRYENEEAVDDSQLPKDRFSAERLKGVDSTLKIQPAELGDSAVYLCASSPGETGELFFGEGSRLTVL.

This chain connects TRBV12-3 or TRBV12-4 to TRBJ2-7; D remains unclear. This CDR3 has 10 amino acids. V was shortened by 8 bases and J by 2 bases, with 4 bases between the two germline ends. The CDR3 spells CASGTYEQYF. CDR3 sequence (DNA): TGTGCCAGCGGCACCTACGAGCAGTACTTC.

This clone was seen once. The CDR3 region has the DNA TGTGCCAGCAGTTTAGGGGGCCCCGATGAAAAACTGTTTTTT. It codes for CASSLGGPDEKLFF. The chain uses TRBV28 and TRBJ1-4; maybe TRBD1 (6 bases). The germline V and J ends were trimmed by 2 bases and 6 bases, with 10 bases remaining between them. CDR3 length equals 14 residues. Germline loops: CDR1 MDHEN, CDR2 SYDVKM.

The genes are TRBV11-2 and TRBJ1-2, with D unresolved. The CDR3 extends over 14 amino acids. The germline V gene has CDR1 SGHAT and CDR2 FQNNGV. V lost 3 bases to trimming and J lost 4 bases, with 12 bases between them. Here the CDR3 reads CASSFSARSYGYTF. The DNA of the CDR3 is TGTGCCAGCAGCTTTTCGGCTAGGTCCTATGGCTACACCTTC.

The chain has TRBV27 and TRBJ1-5; D not certain. V lost 1 base and J 1 base, leaving 8 bases between the germline ends. The CDR3 has 15 amino acids. CDR1 is MNHEY, CDR2 SMNVEV, per germline (reference sequence). The CDR3 DNA follows: TGTGCCAGCAGTTTATTACAGTCGAGCAATCAGCCCCAGCATTTT. It codes for CASSLLQSSNQPQHF.